This TCR beta chain is drawn from a study of CD8+ T cells in alopecia areata. Study results and limitations: Shared TCR sequences were less clear between patients than in mice, possibly partly from HLA diversity. Sequencing of scalp samples also includes resident alphabeta T cells from normal skin.

A few counts support this clone. Its antigen is not identified. In each case, RNA was isolated and then reverse transcribed into cDNA as the sequencing template. Assay: immunoSEQ multiplex PCR; the TCRdb copy retains only in-frame clones and omits some. The table lists about 200,000 clones, approximately 60% of them singletons, with nearly 5% in the top ten. This CDR3 comprises 14 residues. CDR1 and CDR2 from the germline V gene are MGHRA and YSYEKL. V was shortened by 0 bases and J by 5 bases, with 10 bases between the two germline ends. The source is a human donor in good health. Material: CD8+ T cells sorted from blood. V and J are TRBV4-1 and TRBJ2-5; the D gene is possibly TRBD2 (5 bases). The CDR3 sequence: CASSQESGWETQYF. In DNA, the CDR3 is TGCGCCAGCAGCCAAGAATCGGGATGGGAGACCCAGTACTTC.